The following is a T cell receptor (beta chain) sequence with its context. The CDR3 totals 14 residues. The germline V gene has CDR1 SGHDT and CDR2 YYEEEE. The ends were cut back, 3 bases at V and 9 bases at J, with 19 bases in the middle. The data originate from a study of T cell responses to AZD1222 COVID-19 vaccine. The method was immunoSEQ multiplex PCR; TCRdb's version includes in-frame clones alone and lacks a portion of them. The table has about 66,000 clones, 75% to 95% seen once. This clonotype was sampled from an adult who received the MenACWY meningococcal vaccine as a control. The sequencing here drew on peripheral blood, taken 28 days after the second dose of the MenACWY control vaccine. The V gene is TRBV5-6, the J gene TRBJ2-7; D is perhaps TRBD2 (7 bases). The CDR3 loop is CASSSPGGGSRQYF. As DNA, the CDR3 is TGTGCCAGCAGCTCGCCTGGGGGGGGCAGTCGGCAGTACTTC.